The 10 T cell receptor beta chains reported below all come from one sample, sequenced in a study of response to subunit inactivated influenza vaccine. TCRdb called the RT-PCR reads again in MiXCR, with one record for every CDR3 protein. This sample carries about 700,000 distinct CDR3 sequences, more than 11% of them seen once, and the ten largest clones take less than 7%. Sequencing was performed on PBMCs from blood, taken 14 to 15 days before vaccination. These receptors were collected from a man aged 45-65 years who received an inactivated influenza vaccine.

This clonotype was counted ten times or more. This chain links TRBV12-3 or TRBV12-4 with TRBJ2-3, with 9 bases lining up with TRBD2. The CDR3 contains 17 residues. The junction had 11 bases not matched to a gene; V was cut back by 2 bases and J by 5 bases. CDR3 in amino acids: CASSLYRSELAGDTQYF. The CDR3 nucleotides are TGTGCCAGCAGTTTATATCGGTCGGAACTAGCGGGAGATACGCAGTATTTT.

Only a few counts were recorded for this clonotype. This rearrangement joins TRBV7-2 to TRBJ2-5, with 13 bases fitting TRBD2. Germline-derived CDR1 and CDR2 are SGHTA and FQGNSA. The length of the CDR3 is 16 residues. The J segment lost 4 bases and the V segment lost 4 bases, leaving 6 bases of the junction unmatched. The CDR3 reads CASSWTSGGGSETQYF. The DNA for the CDR3 is TGTGCCAGCAGCTGGACTAGCGGGGGAGGGTCAGAGACCCAGTACTTC.

This clonotype was found a few times. The J gene is TRBJ2-2, the V gene TRBV7-8, with D perhaps TRBD1 or TRBD2 (5 bases each). V was cut by 3 bases and J by 6 bases, with 14 bases left in between. This CDR3 contains 15 residues. Germline CDR1 is SGHVS and CDR2 is FQNEAQ. CDR3 DNA: TGTGCCAGCAGCTTCATGGGTCGAGGGGCCGGGGAGCTGTTTTTT. It codes for CASSFMGRGAGELFF.

This clonotype was recorded once. This is likely a read error, given that the CDR3 carries no conserved phenylalanine or tryptophan at its end. The J gene is TRBJ2-7, the V gene TRBV4-1; TRBD2 matches at 7 bases. The length of the CDR3 is 15 residues. Germline assignment: CDR1 MGHRA and CDR2 YSYEKL. Trimming cost V 4 bases and J 3 bases; bases outside gene matches: 9. CDR3 nucleotides: TGCGCCAGCAGCCGGTCCCCTGCGGGGGTCTACGAGCAGTACCTC. Its translation is CASSRSPAGVYEQYL.

V usage is TRBV2 and J usage is TRBJ2-7, with 8 bases aligning to TRBD2. The CDR3 is 15 amino acids. V lost 3 bases, J lost 3 bases, and 7 bases stayed unmatched. Germline lookup yields CDR1 SNHLY and CDR2 FYNNEI. Written as DNA, the CDR3 is TGTGCCAGCAGTGATGCGAAAGGGACTAGCTACGAGCAGTACTTC. Translated: CASSDAKGTSYEQYF.

This clonotype has more than one count but fewer than ten. This chain connects TRBV6-1 to TRBJ2-1; tentative D call: TRBD2 (6 bases). This CDR3 region has 14 residues. Germline-derived CDR1 and CDR2 are MNHNS and SASEGT. Trimming took 4 bases from V and 6 from J, leaving 13 bases between them. This CDR3 reads CASSGQLAVNEQFF. DNA of the CDR3: TGTGCCAGCAGTGGACAACTAGCTGTCAATGAGCAGTTCTTC.

This clonotype was detected ten times or more. The rearrangement uses TRBV29-1 and TRBJ2-7; 9 bases line up with TRBD2. Germline V CDR1 and CDR2: SQVTM, ANQGSEA. With V trimmed by 7 bases and J by 0 bases, 22 bases remained unmatched. The CDR3 sequence is 19 residues long. The CDR3: CSAPKGEVLAGINSYEQYF. The CDR3 nucleotides are TGCAGCGCTCCAAAGGGTGAGGTCCTAGCGGGAATTAACTCCTACGAGCAGTACTTC.

This clonotype showed up many times. V usage is TRBV15 and J usage is TRBJ2-1, with D maybe TRBD1 (6 bases). The germline V and J ends were trimmed by 0 bases and 6 bases, with 9 bases remaining between them. The CDR3 sequence is 14 residues long. Germline values: CDR1 LNHNV, CDR2 YYDKDF (reference sequence). Here the CDR3 DNA reads TGTGCCACCAGCAGAGAAGGGACAACCAATGAGCAGTTCTTC. It translates to CATSREGTTNEQFF.

The chain links TRBV19 to TRBJ2-5; D perhaps matches TRBD2 (7 bases). The CDR3 runs 21 residues. CDR1 is LNHDA and CDR2 is SQIVND in the germline V gene (reference sequence). Trimming shortened V by 6 bases and J by 5 bases, and 37 bases separated the two germline ends. CDR3 in amino acids: CASSKNSWDPARGRAGETQYF. CDR3 in DNA: TGTGCCAGTAGCAAGAATTCTTGGGATCCCGCTAGGGGGAGGGCCGGCGAGACCCAGTACTTC. The full variable domain, in which reference TRBV19 and TRBJ2-5 provide the parts outside the CDR3, is DGGITQSPKYLFRKEGQNVTLSCEQNLNHDAMYWYRQDPGQGLRLIYYSQIVNDFQKGDIAEGYSVSREKKESFPLTVTSAQKNPTAFYLCASSKNSWDPARGRAGETQYFGPGTRLLVL.

This clonotype has at least ten counts. The chain carries TRBV7-8 and TRBJ2-7; possibly TRBD1 for D (5 bases). V lost 4 bases and J lost 6, with 13 bases in between. There are 13 residues in the CDR3. Germline values: CDR1 SGHVS, CDR2 FQNEAQ. For the CDR3, the DNA is TGTGCCAGCAGCTCGACAGCCCTACTCGAGCAGTACTTC. Translation: CASSSTALLEQYF.